One TCR beta chain is described in this entry. Its antigen is not known. The germline gene is not matched at one end of the junction; a read error may be the cause. This sample stems from a study of cytomegalovirus exposure and HLA in healthy donors. Study overall: Of the donors genotyped, 300 to 500 in all, 65% to 90% fell in the Caucasian-associated ancestry cluster. Broader study findings: Follow-up analysis seemed to connect common viral pathogens with several of the most significant clusters identified. It was shown in a later analysis that HLA-associated TCR beta chains were more clonally expanded than other, equally common chains.

It was with 60 Vbeta and 13 Jbeta primers that the PCR ran. Clones were sequenced by immunoSEQ multiplex PCR, and TCRdb holds only the in-frame ones, with some missing. Its table lists over 35,000 clones. The sequenced sample was PBMCs. This sequence was found in a woman under 40 in good health and CMV-seronegative.

CDR3 sequence: CASSVSHQENQYF. The CDR3 DNA sequence: TGTGCCAGCAGCGTAAGCCACCAAGAGAACCAGTACTTC. J is TRBJ2-5 and V is TRBV9, with D unclear. Germline lookup yields CDR1 SGDLS and CDR2 YYNGEE. CDR3 length: 13 residues.